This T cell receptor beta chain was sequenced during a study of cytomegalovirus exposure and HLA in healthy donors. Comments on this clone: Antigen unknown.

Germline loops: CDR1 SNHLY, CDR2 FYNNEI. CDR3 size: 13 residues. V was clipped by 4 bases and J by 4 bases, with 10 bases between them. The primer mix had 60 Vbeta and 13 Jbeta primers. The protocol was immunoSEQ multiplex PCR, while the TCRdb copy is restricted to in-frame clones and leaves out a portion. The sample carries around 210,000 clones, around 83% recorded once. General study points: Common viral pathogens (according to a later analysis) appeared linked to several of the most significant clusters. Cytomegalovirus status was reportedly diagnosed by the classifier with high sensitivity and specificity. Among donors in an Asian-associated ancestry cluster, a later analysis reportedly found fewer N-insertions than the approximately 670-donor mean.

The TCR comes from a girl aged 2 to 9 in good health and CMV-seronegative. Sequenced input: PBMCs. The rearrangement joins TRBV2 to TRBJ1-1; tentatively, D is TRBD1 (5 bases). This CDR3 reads CASSVGQGTEAFF. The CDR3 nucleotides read TGTGCCAGCAGTGTTGGCCAGGGCACTGAAGCTTTCTTT.